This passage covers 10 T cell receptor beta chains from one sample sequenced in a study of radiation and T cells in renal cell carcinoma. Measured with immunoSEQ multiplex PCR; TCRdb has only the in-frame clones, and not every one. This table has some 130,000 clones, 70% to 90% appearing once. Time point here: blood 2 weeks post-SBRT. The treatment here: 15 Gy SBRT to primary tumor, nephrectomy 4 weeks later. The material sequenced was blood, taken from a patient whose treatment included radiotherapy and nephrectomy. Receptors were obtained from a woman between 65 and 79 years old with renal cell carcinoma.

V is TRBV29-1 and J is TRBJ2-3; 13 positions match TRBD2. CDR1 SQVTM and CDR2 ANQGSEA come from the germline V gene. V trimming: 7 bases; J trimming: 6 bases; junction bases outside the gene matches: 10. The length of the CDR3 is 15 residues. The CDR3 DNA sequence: TGCAGCGCCGGGACTAGCGGGGCCCGCGACGATACGCAGTATTTT. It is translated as CSAGTSGARDDTQYF.

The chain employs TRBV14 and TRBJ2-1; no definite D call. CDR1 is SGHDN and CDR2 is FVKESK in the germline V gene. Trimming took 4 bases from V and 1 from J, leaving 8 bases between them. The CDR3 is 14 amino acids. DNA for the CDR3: TGTGCCAGCAGCCGGACGATTTCCTACAATGAGCAGTTCTTC. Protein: CASSRTISYNEQFF. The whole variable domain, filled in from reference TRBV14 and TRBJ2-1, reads EAGVTQFPSHSVIEKGQTVTLRCDPISGHDNLYWYRRVMGKEIKFLLHFVKESKQDESGMPNNRFLAERTGGTYSTLKVQPAELEDSGVYFCASSRTISYNEQFFGPGTRLTVL.

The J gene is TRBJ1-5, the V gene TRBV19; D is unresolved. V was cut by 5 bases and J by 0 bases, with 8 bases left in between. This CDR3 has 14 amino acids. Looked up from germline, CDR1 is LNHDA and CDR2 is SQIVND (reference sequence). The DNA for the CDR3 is TGTGCCAGTAGTCGCCAGCATAGCAATCAGCCCCAGCATTTT. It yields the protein CASSRQHSNQPQHF.

The CDR3 DNA reads TGTGCCAGCAGTTACGGGGGACAGGGGACTGGAAACACCATATATTTT. This codes for CASSYGGQGTGNTIYF. The chain carries TRBV6-5 and TRBJ1-3, with 10 nucleotides matching TRBD1. Germline V gene sequence: CDR1 MNHEY, CDR2 SVGAGI. After removal of 2 bases from V and 2 bases from J, the junction contained 3 bases not matched to a gene. The CDR3 totals 16 residues.

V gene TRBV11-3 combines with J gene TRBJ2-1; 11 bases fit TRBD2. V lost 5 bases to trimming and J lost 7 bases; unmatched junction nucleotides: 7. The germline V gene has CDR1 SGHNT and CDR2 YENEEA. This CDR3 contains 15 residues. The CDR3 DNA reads TGTGCCAGCAGCCTTAGCGGGGGGGTGTTGAATGAGCAGTTCTTC. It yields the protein CASSLSGGVLNEQFF. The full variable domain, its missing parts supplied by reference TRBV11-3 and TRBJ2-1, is EAGVVQSPRYKIIEKKQPVAFWCNPISGHNTLYWYLQNLGQGPELLIRYENEEAVDDSQLPKDRFSAERLKGVDSTLKIQPAELGDSAVYLCASSLSGGVLNEQFFGPGTRLTVL.

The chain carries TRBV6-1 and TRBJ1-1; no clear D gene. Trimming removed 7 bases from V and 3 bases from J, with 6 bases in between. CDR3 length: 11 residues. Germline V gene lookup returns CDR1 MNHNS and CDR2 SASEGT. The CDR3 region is CASIGHTEAFF. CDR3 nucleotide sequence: TGTGCCAGCATCGGTCACACTGAAGCTTTCTTT.

The CDR3 region is CATSRTGTGVYGYTF. CDR3 bases: TGTGCCACCAGCAGAACCGGGACAGGAGTCTATGGCTACACCTTC. This chain uses TRBV15 with TRBJ1-2; 8 positions match TRBD1. The CDR3 is 15 amino acids. In germline, CDR1 is LNHNV, CDR2 YYDKDF (reference sequence). V gave up 2 bases and J gave up 4 bases; unmatched junction bases: 6.

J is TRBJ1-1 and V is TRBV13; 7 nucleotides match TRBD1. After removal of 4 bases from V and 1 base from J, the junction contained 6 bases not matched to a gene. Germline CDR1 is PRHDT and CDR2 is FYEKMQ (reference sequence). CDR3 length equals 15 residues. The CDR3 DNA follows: TGTGCCAGCAGCTCCCAGACAGGGCCGAACACTGAAGCTTTCTTT. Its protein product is CASSSQTGPNTEAFF. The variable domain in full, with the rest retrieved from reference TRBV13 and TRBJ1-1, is AAGVIQSPRHLIKEKRETATLKCYPIPRHDTVYWYQQGPGQDPQFLISFYEKMQSDKGSIPDRFSAQQFSDYHSELNMSSLELGDSALYFCASSSQTGPNTEAFFGQGTRLTVV.

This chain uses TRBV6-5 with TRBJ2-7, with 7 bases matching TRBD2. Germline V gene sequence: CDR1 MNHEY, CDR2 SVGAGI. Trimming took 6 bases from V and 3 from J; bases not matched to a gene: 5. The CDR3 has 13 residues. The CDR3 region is CASSSSGVYEQYF. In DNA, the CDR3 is TGTGCCAGCAGCTCCAGCGGGGTCTACGAGCAGTACTTC.

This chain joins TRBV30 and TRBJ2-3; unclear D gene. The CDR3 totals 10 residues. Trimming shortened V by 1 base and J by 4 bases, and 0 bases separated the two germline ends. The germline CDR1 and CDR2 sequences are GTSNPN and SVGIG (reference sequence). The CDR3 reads CAWSADTQYF. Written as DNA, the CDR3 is TGTGCCTGGAGTGCAGATACGCAGTATTTT.